Presented here are 19 T cell receptor beta chains from one specimen sequenced in a study of cytomegalovirus exposure and HLA in healthy donors. PCR used 60 Vbeta primers and 13 Jbeta primers. Data came from immunoSEQ multiplex PCR; TCRdb stores just in-frame clones and leaves some out. This sample carries 110,000 to 150,000 clones, 73% of them seen once, and the ten largest clones take 1% to 1.5%. Specimen: PBMCs. All receptors derive from a woman in her 40s in good health and CMV-seronegative.

The V and J genes are TRBV19 and TRBJ2-1, with TRBD2 as a possible D gene (7 bases). The CDR3 covers 15 residues. Trimming removed 4 bases at V and 3 bases at J, with 13 bases between. CDR1 and CDR2 from the germline V gene are LNHDA and SQIVND (reference sequence). CDR3 in amino acids: CASSRGGRIYNEQFF. The CDR3 coding sequence is TGTGCCAGTAGTAGGGGGGGGCGAATCTACAATGAGCAGTTCTTC.

The rearrangement uses TRBV29-1 and TRBJ1-1; 12 bases line up with TRBD1. Germline loops: CDR1 SQVTM, CDR2 ANQGSEA. The length of the CDR3 is 14 residues. With V trimmed by 2 bases and J by 8 bases, 6 bases remained unmatched. CDR3 residues: CSVERGQGAGEAFF. The CDR3 nucleotides read TGCAGCGTTGAAAGGGGACAGGGGGCAGGGGAAGCTTTCTTT.

The J gene is TRBJ1-2, the V gene TRBV7-9, with D unclear. The CDR3 has 13 residues. Germline CDR1 is SEHNR and CDR2 is FQNEAQ (reference sequence). Between the trimmed V and J ends, which lost 8 bases and 0 bases, there was a span of 10 bases. The CDR3 spells CASGKGANYGYTF. The CDR3 coding sequence is TGTGCCAGCGGGAAGGGAGCTAACTATGGCTACACCTTC.

The chain employs TRBV4-3 and TRBJ1-4; D gene unclear. V lost 0 bases to trimming and J lost 0 bases, with 11 bases between them. This CDR3 has 17 amino acids. Germline V CDR1 and CDR2: LGHNA, YSLEER. The CDR3 DNA follows: TGCGCCAGCAGCCAAGATCCCGAGCCTGCAACTAATGAAAAACTGTTTTTT. As protein: CASSQDPEPATNEKLFF.

This chain joins TRBV27 and TRBJ1-1, with 7 bases matching TRBD1. CDR3 size: 15 residues. With 2 bases clipped from V and 11 bases from J, the junction kept 14 bases outside the gene matches. Germline loops: CDR1 MNHEY, CDR2 SMNVEV (reference sequence). This CDR3 is CASSLPPTGDSKAFF. CDR3 sequence (DNA): TGTGCCAGCAGTTTACCGCCCACAGGGGATTCAAAGGCTTTCTTT.

The chain couples TRBV2 to TRBJ2-3; perhaps TRBD2 as D (5 bases). The CDR3 loop spans 15 amino acids. In germline, CDR1 is SNHLY, CDR2 FYNNEI. V was trimmed by 0 bases and J by 2 bases, leaving 9 bases between them. The CDR3 is CASSEASGPTDTQYF. The CDR3 DNA reads TGTGCCAGCAGTGAAGCCAGCGGACCCACAGATACGCAGTATTTT. The full variable domain, in which reference TRBV2 and TRBJ2-3 provide the parts outside the CDR3, is EPEVTQTPSHQVTQMGQEVILRCVPISNHLYFYWYRQILGQKVEFLVSFYNNEISEKSEIFDDQFSVERPDGSNFTLKIRSTKLEDSAMYFCASSEASGPTDTQYFGPGTRLTVL.

This sequence joins TRBV28 and TRBJ2-1, with a possible D match to TRBD1 (6 bases). Germline values: CDR1 MDHEN, CDR2 SYDVKM. The germline V and J ends were trimmed by 6 bases and 7 bases, with 10 bases remaining between them. CDR3 length: 12 residues. CDR3 residues: CASRQQGNEQFF. The CDR3 DNA reads as TGTGCCAGCAGACAGCAGGGGAATGAGCAGTTCTTC.

This clone has a single count. The rearrangement links TRBV5-1 to TRBJ2-3, with 11 bases matching TRBD2. The germline V gene encodes CDR1 SGHRS and CDR2 YFSETQ. Trimming at V came to 2 bases and at J to 0 bases, leaving 5 bases not matched to a gene. The CDR3 runs 17 residues. The CDR3 loop is CASSLGTSGPSTDTQYF. CDR3 bases: TGCGCCAGCAGCTTAGGGACTAGCGGACCTAGCACAGATACGCAGTATTTT.

This clone was seen only a few times. The V gene is TRBV4-3, the J gene TRBJ1-4; D is perhaps TRBD1 (5 bases). Germline assignment: CDR1 LGHNA and CDR2 YSLEER. The CDR3 contains 13 residues. The V gene lost 0 bases and the J gene lost 9 bases, with 8 bases spanning the gap. Here the CDR3 DNA reads TGCGCCAGCAGCCAAGATTCAGGGAAAAAACTGTTTTTT. Translation gives CASSQDSGKKLFF.

The chain employs TRBV2 and TRBJ1-5; D unclear. This CDR3 contains 15 residues. V was pared by 7 bases and J by 0 bases, with 13 bases between. The germline gives CDR1 SNHLY, CDR2 FYNNEI. The CDR3 DNA follows: TGTGCCAGCACCCCCGAGGCCGCTAGCAATCAGCCCCAGCATTTT. Encoded protein: CASTPEAASNQPQHF.

The chain carries TRBV6-5 and TRBJ1-2; the D is unclear. V was pared by 0 bases and J by 8 bases, with 19 bases between. Germline V gene lookup returns CDR1 MNHEY and CDR2 SVGAGI. This CDR3 has 16 amino acids. CDR3 bases: TGTGCCAGCAGTTACTCGAGGCCGTGGACTCCCCAGGGCTACACCTTC. Protein: CASSYSRPWTPQGYTF.

With respect to this clone: A read error may produce the germline difference seen at one junction end. The rearrangement joins TRBV7-9 to TRBJ1-6; possible D gene TRBD1, 5 bases. The CDR3 has 14 residues. Germline-derived CDR1 and CDR2 are SEHNR and FQNEAQ (reference sequence). The CDR3 DNA reads TGTTCCAGCAGCTTATCAGGGATCGGGTGGCCCCTCCACTTT. This codes for CSSSLSGIGWPLHF.

This chain links TRBV5-4 with TRBJ1-2; 9 nucleotides agree with TRBD1. The CDR3 totals 15 residues. The germline CDR1 and CDR2 sequences are SGHNT and YYREEE (reference sequence). J gave up 3 bases and V 4 bases, and 7 bases lay outside the gene matches. The CDR3 reads CASSPWTGADYGYTF. The CDR3 coding sequence is TGTGCCAGCAGCCCCTGGACAGGGGCGGACTATGGCTACACCTTC.

The V call is TRBV21-1, the J call TRBJ1-2. TRBV21-1 represents a pseudogene. The CDR3 sequence is 15 residues long. DNA of the CDR3: TGTGCCAGCAGCAAAGCTCGCTTTTCGGGGGATGGCTACACCTTC. Translated: CASSKARFSGDGYTF.

The rearrangement links TRBV25-1 to TRBJ1-2; D is perhaps TRBD1 (6 bases). The CDR3 extends over 16 amino acids. V was pared by 2 bases and J by 5 bases, with 18 bases between. In germline, CDR1 is MGHDK, CDR2 SYGVNS. The CDR3 DNA sequence: TGTGCCAGCAGTGAACTTTTGACAGGTTTGAATTATGGCTACACCTTC. This gives the protein CASSELLTGLNYGYTF.

The rearrangement uses TRBV7-9 and TRBJ1-2, with TRBD1 matching 8 bases. J gave up 4 bases and V 5 bases, and 6 bases lay outside the gene matches. Germline CDR1 reads SEHNR; CDR2 reads FQNEAQ (reference sequence). The CDR3 contains 14 residues. This CDR3 reads CASSLEQGVYGYTF. DNA for the CDR3: TGTGCCAGCAGCCTGGAACAGGGGGTCTATGGCTACACCTTC.

This clone was seen more than once but under ten times. The gene calls are TRBV19 and TRBJ2-7; TRBD2 agrees at 7 bases. CDR1 is LNHDA and CDR2 is SQIVND in the germline V gene (reference sequence). The CDR3 runs 14 residues. Losses at the gene ends were 6 bases for V and 6 bases for J; bases not matched to a gene: 11. As DNA, the CDR3 is TGTGCCAGTAGAGTTGTTCCGCGGGGGAGCGAGCAGTACGTC. Translation: CASRVVPRGSEQYV.

Written as DNA, the CDR3 is TGTGCCAGCAGCTTAGAACAGGGGATAGTCTACGAGCAGTACTTC. Protein: CASSLEQGIVYEQYF. This chain uses TRBV7-9 with TRBJ2-7; 7 nucleotides agree with TRBD1. This CDR3 has 15 amino acids. Germline loops: CDR1 SEHNR, CDR2 FQNEAQ (reference sequence). The V segment lost 1 base and the J segment 3 bases; nucleotides outside the gene matches: 6.

This clone was recorded a few times. The rearrangement links TRBV5-1 to TRBJ1-6; the D gene is possibly TRBD1 (5 bases). Germline CDR1 SGHRS, CDR2 YFSETQ. The CDR3 is made up of 19 amino acids. V was pared by 4 bases and J by 0 bases, with 20 bases between. CDR3 coding DNA: TGCGCCAGCAGCCTAGGAGGGGCCCAATGGGGCTCCTATAATTCACCCCTCCACTTT. The encoded protein is CASSLGGAQWGSYNSPLHF.